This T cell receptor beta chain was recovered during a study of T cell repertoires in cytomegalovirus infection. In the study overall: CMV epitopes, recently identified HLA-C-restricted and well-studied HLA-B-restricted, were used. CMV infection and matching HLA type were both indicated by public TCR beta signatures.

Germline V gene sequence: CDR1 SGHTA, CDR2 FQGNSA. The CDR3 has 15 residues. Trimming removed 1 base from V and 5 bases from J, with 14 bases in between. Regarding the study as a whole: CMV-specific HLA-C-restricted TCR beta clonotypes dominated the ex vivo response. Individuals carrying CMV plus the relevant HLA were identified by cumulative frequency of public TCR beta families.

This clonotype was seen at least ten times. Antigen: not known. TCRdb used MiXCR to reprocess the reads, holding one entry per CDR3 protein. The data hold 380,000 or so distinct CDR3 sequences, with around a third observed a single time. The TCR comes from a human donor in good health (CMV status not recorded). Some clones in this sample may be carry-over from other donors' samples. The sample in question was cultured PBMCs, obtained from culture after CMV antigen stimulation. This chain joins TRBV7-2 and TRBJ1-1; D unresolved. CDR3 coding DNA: TGTGCCAGCAGCTTAGAATATGGGTTGGGGACTGAAGCTTTCTTT. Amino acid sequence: CASSLEYGLGTEAFF.